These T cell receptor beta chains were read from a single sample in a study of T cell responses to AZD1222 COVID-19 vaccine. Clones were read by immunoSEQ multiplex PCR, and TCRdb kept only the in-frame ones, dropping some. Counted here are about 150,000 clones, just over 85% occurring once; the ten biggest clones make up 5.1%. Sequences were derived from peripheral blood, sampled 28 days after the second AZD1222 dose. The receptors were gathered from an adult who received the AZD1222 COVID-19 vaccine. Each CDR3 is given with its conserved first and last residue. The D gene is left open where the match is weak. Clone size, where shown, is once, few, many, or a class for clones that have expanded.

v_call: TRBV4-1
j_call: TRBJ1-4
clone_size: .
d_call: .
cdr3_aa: CASSLKPGATNEKLFF
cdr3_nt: TGCGCCAGCAGCCTCAAACCCGGGGCGACTAATGAAAAACTGTTTTTT

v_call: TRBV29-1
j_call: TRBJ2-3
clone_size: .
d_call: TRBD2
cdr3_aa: CSVEGAGGFTDTQYF
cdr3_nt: TGCAGCGTTGAAGGCGCGGGAGGGTTCACAGATACGCAGTATTTT

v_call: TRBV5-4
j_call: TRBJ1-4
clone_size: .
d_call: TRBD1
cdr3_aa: CASRSDRGPATNEKLFF
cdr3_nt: TGTGCCAGCAGGTCAGACAGGGGCCCCGCAACTAATGAAAAACTGTTTTTT

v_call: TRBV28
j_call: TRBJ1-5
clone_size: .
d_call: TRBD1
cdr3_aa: CATNPPGQGQQPQHF
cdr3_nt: TGTGCCACCAACCCACCGGGACAGGGACAACAGCCCCAGCATTTT

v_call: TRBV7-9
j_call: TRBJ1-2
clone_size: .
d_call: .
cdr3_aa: CASSLDGFYGYTF
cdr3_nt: TGTGCCAGCAGCTTAGACGGGTTCTATGGCTACACCTTC

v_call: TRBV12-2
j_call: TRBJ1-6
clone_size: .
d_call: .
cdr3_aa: CASRSESRPNSPLHF
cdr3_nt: TGTGCAAGTCGCTCGGAAAGCCGACCCAATTCACCCCTCCACTTT

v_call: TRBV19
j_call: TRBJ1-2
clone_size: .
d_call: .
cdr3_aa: CASSPTGSYGYTF
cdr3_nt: TGTGCCAGTAGTCCCACAGGGAGCTATGGCTACACCTTC

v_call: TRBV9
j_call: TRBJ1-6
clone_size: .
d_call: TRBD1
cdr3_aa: CASSPRTGWNSPLHF
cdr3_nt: TGTGCCAGCAGCCCCCGGACAGGGTGGAATTCACCCCTCCACTTT

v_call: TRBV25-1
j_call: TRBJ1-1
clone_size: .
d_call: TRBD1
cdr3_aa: CASSESGTGEAFF
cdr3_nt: TGTGCCAGCAGTGAGTCCGGGACAGGGGAAGCTTTCTTT

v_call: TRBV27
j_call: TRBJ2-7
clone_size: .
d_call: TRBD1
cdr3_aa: CASSLSIGTVVYEQYF
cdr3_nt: TGTGCCAGCAGTTTATCGATCGGGACAGTCGTCTACGAGCAGTACTTC

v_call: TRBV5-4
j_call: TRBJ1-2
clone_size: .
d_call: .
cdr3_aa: CASSADGLYGYTF
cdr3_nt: TGTGCCAGCAGCGCGGACGGATTGTATGGCTACACCTTC

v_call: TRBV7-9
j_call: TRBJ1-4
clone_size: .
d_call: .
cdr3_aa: CASSLKDEKLFF
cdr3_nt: TGTGCCAGCAGCTTAAAAGATGAAAAACTGTTTTTT

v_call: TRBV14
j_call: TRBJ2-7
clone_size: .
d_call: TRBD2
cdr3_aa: CASSQDRLAGDVEQYF
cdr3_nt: TGTGCCAGCAGCCAAGATCGACTAGCGGGAGATGTCGAGCAGTACTTC

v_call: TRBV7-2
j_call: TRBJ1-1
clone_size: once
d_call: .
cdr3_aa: CASNQGAAFTEAFF
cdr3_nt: TGTGCCAGCAACCAAGGTGCAGCCTTCACTGAAGCTTTCTTT

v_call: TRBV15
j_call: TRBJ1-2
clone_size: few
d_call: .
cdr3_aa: CATSRDLSYGYTF
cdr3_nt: TGTGCCACCAGCAGAGATCTCAGTTATGGCTACACCTTC

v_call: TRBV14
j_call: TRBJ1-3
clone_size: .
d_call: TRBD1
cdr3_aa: CASSYRQGVTIYF
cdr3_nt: TGTGCCAGCAGCTACCGACAGGGAGTCACCATATATTTT

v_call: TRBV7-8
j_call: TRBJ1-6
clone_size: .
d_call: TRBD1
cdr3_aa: CASSLGDRGFRSSPLHF
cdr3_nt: TGTGCCAGCAGCTTGGGAGACAGGGGTTTTAGGAGTTCACCCCTCCACTTT

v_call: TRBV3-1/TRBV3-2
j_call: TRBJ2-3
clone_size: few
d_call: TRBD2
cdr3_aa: CASSRRGGGTTDTQYF
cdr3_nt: TGTGCCAGCAGCCGAAGGGGCGGGGGAACCACAGATACGCAGTATTTT

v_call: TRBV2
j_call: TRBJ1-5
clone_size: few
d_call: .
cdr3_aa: CASSSVDQPQHF
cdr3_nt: TGTGCCAGCAGCTCGGTGGATCAGCCCCAGCATTTT

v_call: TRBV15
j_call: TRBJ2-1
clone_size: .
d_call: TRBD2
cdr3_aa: CATSRDSGRGRLYNEQFF
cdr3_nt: TGTGCCACCAGCAGAGATTCTGGGCGCGGGAGGCTTTACAATGAGCAGTTCTTC

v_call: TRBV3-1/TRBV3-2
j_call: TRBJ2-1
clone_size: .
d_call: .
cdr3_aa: CASSRRLSSGHNEQFF
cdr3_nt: TGTGCCAGCAGCCGGAGGCTGAGTAGCGGCCACAATGAGCAGTTCTTC

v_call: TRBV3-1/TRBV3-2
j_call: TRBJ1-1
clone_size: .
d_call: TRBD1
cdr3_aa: CASSPRTGENTEAFF
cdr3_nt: TGTGCCAGCAGCCCCCGGACAGGGGAAAACACTGAAGCTTTCTTT

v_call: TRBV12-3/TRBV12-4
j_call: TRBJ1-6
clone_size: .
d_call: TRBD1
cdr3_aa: CASRQGGSPLHF
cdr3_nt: TGTGCCAGCAGACAGGGGGGCTCACCCCTCCACTTT

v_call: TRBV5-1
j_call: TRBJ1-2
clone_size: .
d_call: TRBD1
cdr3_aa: CASSFDRVGYTF
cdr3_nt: TGCGCCAGCAGCTTTGACAGGGTAGGCTACACCTTC

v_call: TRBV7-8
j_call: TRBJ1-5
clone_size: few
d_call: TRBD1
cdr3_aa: CASSLRTGTGNGNQPQHF
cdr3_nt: TGTGCCAGCAGCTTAAGGACCGGGACAGGGAACGGGAATCAGCCCCAGCATTTT

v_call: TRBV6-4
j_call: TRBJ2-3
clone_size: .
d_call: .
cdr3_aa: CASSEGPTDTQYF
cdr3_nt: TGTGCCAGCAGTGAGGGACCTACAGATACGCAGTATTTT